These 29 T cell receptor beta chains originate from one sample sequenced in a study of blood T cells in healthy people across ages (dated by TCRdb to between 2014 and 2017). Libraries were constructed by 5' RACE. Instrument used: Illumina HiSeq 2500. A second PCR of roughly 7 to 11 cycles was performed with a sample-barcoded 5' primer and a J-beta primer mix. Using fastp trimming at Q25 and MiXCR clonotype assembly, TCRdb reanalyzed the public sequencing data and kept in-frame beta chains. When rows share a CDR3 protein, they turn into one entry using the most common DNA and genes. Within this sample are more than 800,000 distinct CDR3 sequences, with about 30% of them counted one time only. The ten biggest clones cover around 16% of the sample. Sample: blood. The receptors were gathered from a woman older than 75 in good health.

The chain joins TRBV5-1 to TRBJ2-4; TRBD2 is a possible D gene (5 bases). The J call is doubtful: the DNA matches TRBJ2-7 better. This CDR3 spans 14 amino acids. CDR1 SGHRS and CDR2 YFSETQ come from the germline V gene. CDR3 sequence (DNA): TGCGCCAGCAGCTGGACGGGAATGACCTACGAGCAGTACTTC. Translated: CASSWTGMTYEQYF.

This clonotype has at least ten counts. V usage is TRBV20-1 and J usage is TRBJ2-3; TRBD2 matches at 8 bases. The J segment lost 7 bases and the V segment lost 7 bases, leaving 19 bases of the junction unmatched. The CDR3 length is 16 residues. CDR1 and CDR2 (germline): DFQATT, SNEGSKA (reference sequence). CDR3 in DNA: TGCAGTGTCGAGACTCCGGGACTAGGGGTCGAGTATACGCAGTATTTT. The encoded protein is CSVETPGLGVEYTQYF.

This clonotype was recorded many times. The V call is TRBV7-8, the J call TRBJ2-3; D is perhaps TRBD1 (6 bases). The germline V and J ends were trimmed by 5 bases and 4 bases, with 22 bases remaining between them. Germline CDR1 and CDR2: SGHVS and FQNEAQ. This CDR3 is built from 17 residues. The CDR3 nucleotides read TGTGCCAGCAGCCACTTGTCGACAGGAGTTTTTTCAGATACGCAGTATTTT. It yields the protein CASSHLSTGVFSDTQYF.

This clonotype was counted many times. This chain connects TRBV6-2 or TRBV6-3 to TRBJ2-7, with 7 nucleotides matching TRBD1. V trimming: 6 bases; J trimming: 1 base; junction bases outside the gene matches: 9. This CDR3 has 15 amino acids. The germline V gene has CDR1 MNHEY and CDR2 SVGEGT. The chain's CDR3 is CASRRTGAESYEQYF. The DNA of the CDR3 is TGTGCCAGCAGACGCACAGGGGCTGAATCCTACGAGCAGTACTTC.

The J gene is TRBJ2-3, the V gene TRBV5-1; tentatively, D is TRBD2 (6 bases). CDR3 length: 16 amino acids. Trimming removed 0 bases from V and 2 bases from J, with 13 bases in between. From germline, CDR1 is SGHRS and CDR2 YFSETQ. The DNA for the CDR3 is TGCGCCAGCAGCTTGGGGTCGGGACTCCACACAGATACGCAGTATTTT. Its protein product is CASSLGSGLHTDTQYF.

The rearrangement joins TRBV7-6 to TRBJ2-7; 9 bases are shared with TRBD1. The J call may be faulty, since TRBJ2-5 better matches the DNA end. CDR3 size: 15 residues. The germline CDR1 and CDR2 sequences are SGHVS and FNYEAQ. CDR3 bases: TGTGCCAGCAGCCCCTGGACAGGGGCTGGGGAGACCCAGTACTTC. Its protein is CASSPWTGAGETQYF.

The rearrangement links TRBV7-9 to TRBJ2-4; D uncertain. The tail of the sequence fits TRBJ2-7 better, so the J call may be wrong. The CDR3 loop spans 14 amino acids. CDR1 SEHNR and CDR2 FQNEAQ come from the germline V gene (reference sequence). The CDR3 reads CASSLDADTYEQYF. DNA of the CDR3: TGTGCCAGCAGCTTAGATGCAGACACCTACGAGCAGTACTTC.

V gene TRBV4-1 combines with J gene TRBJ2-3, with 10 bases identical to TRBD1. The germline V gene has CDR1 MGHRA and CDR2 YSYEKL. CDR3 size: 17 residues. Trimming took 3 bases from V and 1 from J; bases not matched to a gene: 7. The CDR3 sequence: CASSQVDRGQGTDTQYF. The CDR3 nucleotides are TGCGCCAGCAGCCAGGTCGACAGGGGGCAAGGCACAGATACGCAGTATTTT.

The chain has TRBV6-5 and TRBJ1-1, with D perhaps TRBD1 (6 bases). Between the trimmed V and J ends, which lost 0 bases and 4 bases, there was a span of 9 bases. This CDR3 is 14 amino acids long. Germline V CDR1 and CDR2: MNHEY, SVGAGI. The CDR3 loop is CASSYSRGATEAFF. CDR3 coding DNA: TGTGCCAGCAGTTACTCGAGGGGGGCCACTGAAGCTTTCTTT.

The chain uses TRBV24-1 and TRBJ2-3; a possible D gene is TRBD2 (5 bases). The germline V gene encodes CDR1 KGHDR and CDR2 SFDVKD. The CDR3 is 16 amino acids. Trimming pared 0 bases from V and 2 bases from J, leaving 11 bases between. CDR3 nucleotides: TGTGCCACCAGTGATTTGGGTCGGGGATACACAGATACGCAGTATTTT. Its translation is CATSDLGRGYTDTQYF.

V and J are TRBV7-3 and TRBJ2-3, with D perhaps matching TRBD2 (6 bases). Germline CDR1 and CDR2: SGHTA and FQGTGA. V was cut by 2 bases and J by 6 bases, with 15 bases left in between. This CDR3 has 15 amino acids. The CDR3 sequence is CASSLGTGEADTQYF. The CDR3 DNA sequence: TGTGCCAGCAGCTTAGGGACGGGGGAGGCGGATACGCAGTATTTT. The complete variable domain, with remaining parts taken from reference TRBV7-3 and TRBJ2-3, reads GAGVSQTPSNKVTEKGKYVELRCDPISGHTALYWYRQSLGQGPEFLIYFQGTGAADDSGLPNDRFFAVRPEGSVSTLKIQRTERGDSAVYLCASSLGTGEADTQYFGPGTRLTVL.

The rearrangement links TRBV18 to TRBJ2-1; D is uncertain. The CDR3 spans 15 residues. Germline V gene data show CDR1 as KGHSH and CDR2 as LQKENI. The V end lost 9 bases, the J end lost 0 bases, and 15 bases lay between the germline ends. The CDR3 coding sequence is TGTGCCAGTACCAACCGGCTAGACTCCTACAATGAGCAGTTCTTC. Amino acid sequence: CASTNRLDSYNEQFF.

At least ten counts were recorded for this clonotype. This sequence joins TRBV19 and TRBJ2-5, with TRBD1 as a possible D gene (6 bases). This CDR3 region has 12 residues. Trimming took off 10 bases at V and 6 bases at J, with 15 bases between the two ends. The V gene's germline CDR1 is LNHDA and CDR2 SQIVND (reference sequence). The CDR3: CATTDRLQTQYF. CDR3 bases: TGTGCCACGACCGACAGGCTCCAGACCCAGTACTTC.

A few counts support this clonotype. The chain combines TRBV3-1 with TRBJ1-4; D is unclear. CDR1 is LGHDT and CDR2 is YNNKEL in the germline V gene (reference sequence). V was pared by 6 bases and J by 7 bases, with 12 bases between. CDR3 length: 13 residues. The CDR3 spells CASSRISTEKLFF. CDR3 DNA: TGTGCCAGCAGTCGAATCTCGACTGAAAAACTGTTTTTT.

This clonotype was counted only a few times. The chain carries TRBV19 and TRBJ2-1; maybe TRBD1 (6 bases). The V and J ends lost 3 bases and 2 bases respectively, with 11 bases between them. The length of the CDR3 is 15 residues. Germline V gene lookup returns CDR1 LNHDA and CDR2 SQIVND (reference sequence). This CDR3 reads CASSIRDTTYNEQFF. The CDR3 DNA follows: TGTGCCAGTAGTATCCGGGACACCACCTACAATGAGCAGTTCTTC.

A few counts support this clonotype. Here the CDR3 reads CAWSVLNEQFF. CDR3 nucleotides: TGTGCCTGGAGTGTGTTAAATGAGCAGTTCTTC. This rearrangement joins TRBV30 to TRBJ2-1, with D unclear. This CDR3 contains 11 residues. V shed 0 bases and J shed 7 bases, with 4 bases lying between them. Germline loops: CDR1 GTSNPN, CDR2 SVGIG (reference sequence). The full variable domain, with the rest looked up from reference TRBV30 and TRBJ2-1, is SQTIHQWPATLVQPVGSPLSLECTVEGTSNPNLYWYRQAAGRGLQLLFYSVGIGQISSEVPQNLSASRPQDRQFILSSKKLLLSDSGFYLCAWSVLNEQFFGPGTRLTVL.

This clonotype was observed at least ten times. The gene calls are TRBV18 and TRBJ2-1; D possibly matches TRBD1 or TRBD2 (5 bases each). The CDR3 sequence is 15 residues long. V gave up 3 bases and J gave up 3 bases, with 12 bases separating them. The V gene's germline CDR1 is KGHSH and CDR2 LQKENI. The CDR3 here is CASSPRDRNYNEQFF. CDR3 bases: TGTGCCAGCTCACCCCGGGACCGGAACTACAATGAGCAGTTCTTC. The full variable domain, with the rest looked up from reference TRBV18 and TRBJ2-1, is NAGVMQNPRHLVRRRGQEARLRCSPMKGHSHVYWYRQLPEEGLKFMVYLQKENIIDESGMPKERFSAEFPKEGPSILRIQQVVRGDSAAYFCASSPRDRNYNEQFFGPGTRLTVL.

This sequence joins TRBV12-3 or TRBV12-4 and TRBJ1-6; a possible D gene is TRBD1 (5 bases). The CDR3 consists of 15 residues. Trimming left V 3 bases short and J 10 bases short, with 16 bases between. The CDR3: CASSLGVAEQSPLHF. CDR3 bases: TGTGCCAGCAGTTTGGGGGTGGCCGAACAATCACCCCTCCACTTT.

The chain has TRBV20-1 and TRBJ2-1; D is unresolved. The CDR3 sequence is 12 residues long. Germline CDR1 is DFQATT and CDR2 is SNEGSKA (reference sequence). The V end lost 0 bases, the J end lost 8 bases, and 8 bases lay between the germline ends. DNA of the CDR3: TGCAGTGCTAGAGAGGACGGGTATGAGCAGTTCTTC. It yields the protein CSAREDGYEQFF.

About this clonotype: A clone one base away is much larger, so this may be a read error. The chain employs TRBV25-1 and TRBJ2-5, with D unresolved. Germline CDR1 and CDR2: MGHDK and SYGVNS. The CDR3 sequence is 11 residues long. Here the CDR3 reads CARSEIETQYF. CDR3 nucleotide sequence: TGTGCCCGCAGTGAAATAGAGACCCAGTACTTC. Full variable domain (missing parts from reference TRBV25-1 and TRBJ2-5): EADIYQTPRYLVIGTGKKITLECSQTMGHDKMYWYQQDPGMELHLIHYSYGVNSTEKGDLSSESTVSRIRTEHFPLTLESARPSHTSQYLCARSEIETQYFGPGTRLLVL.

The chain has TRBV7-2 and TRBJ1-5, with D hard to call. Germline V CDR1 and CDR2: SGHTA, FQGNSA. CDR3 size: 12 residues. The V end lost 3 bases, the J end lost 5 bases, and 5 bases lay between the germline ends. CDR3 nucleotide sequence: TGTGCCAGCAGCTTGTTGCATCAGCCCCAGCATTTT. It specifies CASSLLHQPQHF.

V usage is TRBV20-1 and J usage is TRBJ2-1; D is ambiguous. CDR1 is DFQATT and CDR2 is SNEGSKA in the germline V gene (reference sequence). Trimming pared 1 base from V and 9 bases from J, leaving 7 bases between. CDR3 length: 11 residues. DNA of the CDR3: TGCAGTGCTAGAGTTATGTCTGAGCAGTTCTTC. This encodes CSARVMSEQFF.

The sample holds a few counts of this clonotype. The chain is built from TRBV27 and TRBJ1-2, with TRBD1 as a possible D gene (6 bases). The CDR3 has 15 residues. V was pared by 8 bases and J by 7 bases, with 23 bases between. CDR1 and CDR2 (germline): MNHEY, SMNVEV (reference sequence). DNA of the CDR3: TGTGCCAGCGGTATCCCGCGACAGGCAACTATTGGCTACACCTTC. Its translation: CASGIPRQATIGYTF.

At least ten counts were recorded for this clonotype. The chain uses TRBV7-2 and TRBJ2-1; 11 nucleotides agree with TRBD2. The CDR3 is made up of 16 amino acids. V lost 0 bases, J lost 5 bases, and 3 bases stayed unmatched. The germline gives CDR1 SGHTA, CDR2 FQGNSA. CDR3 loop: CASSLALAGGNNEQFF. The CDR3 DNA reads TGTGCCAGCAGCTTAGCGCTAGCGGGGGGTAACAATGAGCAGTTCTTC.

CDR3 loop: CASSRQGSGELFF. CDR3 nucleotides: TGTGCCAGCAGTAGACAGGGGTCCGGGGAGCTGTTTTTT. The V call is TRBV6-2 or TRBV6-3, the J call TRBJ2-2; 8 nucleotides agree with TRBD1. This CDR3 is built from 13 residues. Trimming removed 5 bases from V and 6 bases from J; junction bases left unmatched: 2. Germline-derived CDR1 and CDR2 are MNHEY and SVGEGT.

This clonotype was found many times. This may arise from a read error, as a much more abundant clone is one base away. V and J are TRBV2 and TRBJ2-5; D unresolved. The CDR3 extends over 13 amino acids. The germline CDR1 and CDR2 sequences are SNHLY and FYNNEI. CDR3 DNA sequence: TGTGCCAGCAGTGTAGGATTCAAAGAGGCCCAGTACTTC. This codes for CASSVGFKEAQYF.

On this clonotype: At one end the junction does not follow the germline gene, possibly because of a read error. This sequence joins TRBV20-1 and TRBJ2-3; the D gene is possibly TRBD2 (7 bases). In germline, CDR1 is DFQATT, CDR2 SNEGSKA (reference sequence). The CDR3 spans 16 residues. The chain's CDR3 is CSTRDPRGGQKDTQYF. The CDR3 DNA reads as TGCAGTACTAGAGATCCGAGGGGGGGGCAAAAAGATACGCAGTATTTT.

This clonotype came up a few times. This sequence joins TRBV12-3 or TRBV12-4 and TRBJ2-3; D gene unclear. The CDR3 loop spans 17 amino acids. V lost 5 bases to trimming and J lost 1 base, with 19 bases between them. The CDR3 DNA reads TGTGCCAGCAGTCCCTTCGGGTTAGCAGTGGGCACAGATACGCAGTATTTT. Its protein is CASSPFGLAVGTDTQYF.

This clonotype has only a few counts. The rearrangement joins TRBV18 to TRBJ1-6; perhaps TRBD1 as D (5 bases). Looked up from germline, CDR1 is KGHSH and CDR2 is LQKENI. V gave up 3 bases and J gave up 5 bases, with 14 bases separating them. The CDR3 consists of 16 residues. The CDR3 DNA follows: TGTGCCAGCTCACCGGTGGGGGATTTAGATAATTCACCCCTCCACTTT. This translates into CASSPVGDLDNSPLHF.